This TCR beta chain was identified in a study of graft-versus-host responses after intestinal transplantation. This CDR3 is 15 amino acids long. V shed 1 base and J shed 8 bases, with 17 bases lying between them. The germline V gene has CDR1 MNHNS and CDR2 SASEGT. Profiled with immunoSEQ multiplex PCR; TCRdb holds only in-frame clones, not every one. The sample comprises around 19,000 clones, more than 30% of which are singletons, and approximately 0.97% rests with the top ten. This clone was seen a handful of times. Responder cells that were proliferating and CFSE-low, both CD3+CD4+ and CD3+CD8+, were sorted after the reaction.

The sample was alloreactive CD4+ T cells from a mixed lymphocyte reaction culture, taken before intestinal transplant. Subset given: CFSE-low proliferating T cells sorted from approximately six-day pre-transplant mixed lymphocyte reaction (GvH or HvG direction). The clonotype originates from a human patient who received an intestinal transplant. V is TRBV6-1 and J is TRBJ1-2; no definite D call. CDR3: CASSEVAGVAKGYTF. The CDR3 DNA reads TGTGCCAGCAGTGAAGTTGCAGGAGTCGCGAAGGGCTACACCTTC.